The 2 T cell receptor beta chains in this list originate from one sample, sequenced in a study of a mutant IDH1 vaccine in newly diagnosed glioma. Antigens for these TCRs are unknown. Documented time point: week 35, safety follow-up. A 20-mer mutant IDH1 peptide at 300 ug was injected subcutaneously with topical imiquimod. Produced via immunoSEQ multiplex PCR; TCRdb's table is partial and in-frame only. The sample carries about 32,000 clones, around four fifths recorded once. The specimen was PBMCs, collected from a glioma patient whose treatment included an IDH1 peptide vaccine. Every receptor here comes from a man aged 35 to 55 with glioma. Some clones in this sample may be carry-over from other donors' samples.

The gene calls are TRBV5-4 and TRBJ1-1; D is uncertain. The CDR3 is 16 amino acids. Trimming removed 4 bases from V and 3 bases from J, with 19 bases in between. Germline V gene data show CDR1 as SGHNT and CDR2 as YYREEE (reference sequence). As DNA, the CDR3 is TGTGCCAGCAGCAGACCCGGACCGCTGGAAGACACTGAAGCTTTCTTT. Residues: CASSRPGPLEDTEAFF.

This clone was detected only once. CDR3 in amino acids: CASGGASIQYF. The CDR3 coding sequence is TGTGCCAGCGGGGGGGCAAGCATTCAGTACTTC. The chain joins TRBV2 to TRBJ2-4; D is possibly TRBD2 (7 bases). Trimming removed 8 bases from V and 9 bases from J, with 11 bases in between. The CDR3 runs to 11 residues. Per germline, CDR1 SNHLY and CDR2 FYNNEI.